This T cell receptor beta chain was sequenced for a study of T cells after yellow fever vaccination. Across the study: SMART-Seq v4 Ultra Low Input prepared the low-cell-number fractions. Study-wide results and limits: Clonotypes found in both CD4 and CD8 compartments made up a small share. Most clones from primary vaccination resurfaced after the booster (under 97% CD4, approximately 87% CD8).

To note about this clonotype: Its matching antigen is unknown.

From the 5' RACE reads, TCRdb called clonotypes with MiXCR, one entry per CDR3 protein. The profile shows hundreds of thousands of distinct CDR3 sequences, approximately 13% of them singletons. Here the sequenced sample was PBMCs, taken on the day of the yellow fever booster vaccination. The clonotype originates from a man aged 30-40 years who received the YFV17D yellow fever vaccine.

CDR3 sequence: CASSIPGTSGSHQYF. The CDR3 DNA reads as TGCGCCAGCAGCATCCCCGGGACTAGCGGGAGCCACCAGTACTTC. V usage is TRBV5-1 and J usage is TRBJ2-5; 14 positions agree with TRBD2. Germline-derived CDR1 and CDR2 are SGHRS and YFSETQ. This CDR3 contains 15 residues. V lost 4 bases, J lost 10 bases, and 9 bases stayed unmatched.